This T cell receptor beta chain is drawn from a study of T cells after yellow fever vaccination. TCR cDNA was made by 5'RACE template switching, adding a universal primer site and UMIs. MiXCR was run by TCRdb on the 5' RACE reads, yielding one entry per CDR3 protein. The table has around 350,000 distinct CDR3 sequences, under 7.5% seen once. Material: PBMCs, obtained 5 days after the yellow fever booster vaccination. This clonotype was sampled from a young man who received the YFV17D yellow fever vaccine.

The CDR3 loop reads CASSSVWGGTSSYNEQFF. For the CDR3, the DNA is TGTGCCAGCAGTTCGGTTTGGGGGGGGACCAGCTCCTACAATGAGCAGTTCTTC. The chain combines TRBV6-5 with TRBJ2-1; 7 nucleotides match TRBD2. Germline-derived CDR1 and CDR2 are MNHEY and SVGAGI. The V segment lost 4 bases and the J segment 0 bases; nucleotides outside the gene matches: 12. CDR3 length equals 18 residues.